This T cell receptor beta chain was documented in a study of blood T cell repertoires in COVID-19. Original processing methods: Estimated nucleated cell counts came from reference gene primer amplification. Produced via immunoSEQ multiplex PCR; TCRdb's table is partial and in-frame only. V and J calls plus clone size are reproduced from that table; the DNA served to infer D and trimming. The repertoire holds about 120,000 clones, with about 87% as singletons. The length of the CDR3 is 14 residues. Germline loops: CDR1 MNHNY, CDR2 SVGAGI (reference sequence). Trimming cost V 5 bases and J 2 bases; bases outside gene matches: 4.

Sequencing used peripheral blood. The chain combines TRBV6-6 with TRBJ1-1, with 8 bases matching TRBD1. This clonotype was sampled from a woman aged 70-85 years with acute or convalescent COVID-19. This CDR3 reads CASSTQGGNTEAFF. CDR3 DNA sequence: TGTGCCAGCAGTACACAGGGGGGAAACACTGAAGCTTTCTTT.